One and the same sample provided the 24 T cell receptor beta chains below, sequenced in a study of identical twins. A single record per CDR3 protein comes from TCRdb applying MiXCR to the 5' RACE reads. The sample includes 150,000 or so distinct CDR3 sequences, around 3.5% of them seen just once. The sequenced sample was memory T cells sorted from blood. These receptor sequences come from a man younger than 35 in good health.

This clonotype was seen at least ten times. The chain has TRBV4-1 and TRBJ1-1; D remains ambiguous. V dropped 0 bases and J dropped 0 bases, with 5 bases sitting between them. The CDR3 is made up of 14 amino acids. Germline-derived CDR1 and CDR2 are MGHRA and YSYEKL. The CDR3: CASSQDLVNTEAFF. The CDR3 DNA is TGCGCCAGCAGCCAAGATCTCGTGAACACTGAAGCTTTCTTT.

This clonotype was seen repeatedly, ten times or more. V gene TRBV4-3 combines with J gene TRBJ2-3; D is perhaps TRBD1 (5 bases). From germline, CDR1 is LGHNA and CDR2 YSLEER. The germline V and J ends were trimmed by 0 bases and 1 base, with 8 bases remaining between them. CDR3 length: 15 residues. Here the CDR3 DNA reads TGCGCCAGCAGCCAAGATTGGGGCCGCACAGATACGCAGTATTTT. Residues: CASSQDWGRTDTQYF.

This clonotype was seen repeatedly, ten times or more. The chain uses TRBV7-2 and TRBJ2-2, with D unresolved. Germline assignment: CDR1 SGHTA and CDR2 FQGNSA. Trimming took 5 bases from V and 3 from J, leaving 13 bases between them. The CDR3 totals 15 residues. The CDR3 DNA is TGTGCCAGCAGCCCCCGGGCCACAGACACCGGGGAGCTGTTTTTT. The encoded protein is CASSPRATDTGELFF.

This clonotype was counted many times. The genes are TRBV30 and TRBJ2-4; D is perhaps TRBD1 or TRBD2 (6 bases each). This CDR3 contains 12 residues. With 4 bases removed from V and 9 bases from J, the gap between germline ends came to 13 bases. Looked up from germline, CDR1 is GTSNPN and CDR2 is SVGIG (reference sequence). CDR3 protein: CAWMGGAGIQYF. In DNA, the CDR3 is TGTGCCTGGATGGGGGGCGCGGGCATTCAGTACTTC.

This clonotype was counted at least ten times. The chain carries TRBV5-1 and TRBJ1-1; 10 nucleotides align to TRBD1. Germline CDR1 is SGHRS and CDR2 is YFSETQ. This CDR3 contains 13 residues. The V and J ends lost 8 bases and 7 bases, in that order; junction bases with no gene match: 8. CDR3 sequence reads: CASSTGGNHEAFF. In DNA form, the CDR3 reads TGCGCCAGTTCGACAGGGGGCAATCATGAAGCTTTCTTT.

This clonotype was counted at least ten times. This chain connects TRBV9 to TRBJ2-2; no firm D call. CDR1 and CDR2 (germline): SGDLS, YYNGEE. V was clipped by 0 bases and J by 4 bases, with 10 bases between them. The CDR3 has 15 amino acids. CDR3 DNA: TGTGCCAGCAGCGTAGAGAGACGGACCACCGGGGAGCTGTTTTTT. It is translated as CASSVERRTTGELFF.

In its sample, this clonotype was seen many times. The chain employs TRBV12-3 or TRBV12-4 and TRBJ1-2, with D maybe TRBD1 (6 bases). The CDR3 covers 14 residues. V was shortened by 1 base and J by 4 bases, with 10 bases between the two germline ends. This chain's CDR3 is CASSLGDTVYGYTF. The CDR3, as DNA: TGTGCCAGCAGTTTAGGGGACACAGTCTATGGCTACACCTTC.

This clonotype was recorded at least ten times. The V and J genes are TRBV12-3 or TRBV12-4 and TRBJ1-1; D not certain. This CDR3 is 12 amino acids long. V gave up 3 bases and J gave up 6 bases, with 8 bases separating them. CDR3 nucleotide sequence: TGTGCCAGCAGTTTTCAGTTCTCTGAAGCTTTCTTT. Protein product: CASSFQFSEAFF.

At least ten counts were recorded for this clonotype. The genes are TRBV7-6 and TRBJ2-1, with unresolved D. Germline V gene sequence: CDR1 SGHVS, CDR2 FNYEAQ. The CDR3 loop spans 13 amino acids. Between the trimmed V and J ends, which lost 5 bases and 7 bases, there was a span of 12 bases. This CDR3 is CASSGRRNNEQFF. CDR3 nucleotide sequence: TGTGCCAGCAGCGGACGGCGTAATAATGAGCAGTTCTTC.

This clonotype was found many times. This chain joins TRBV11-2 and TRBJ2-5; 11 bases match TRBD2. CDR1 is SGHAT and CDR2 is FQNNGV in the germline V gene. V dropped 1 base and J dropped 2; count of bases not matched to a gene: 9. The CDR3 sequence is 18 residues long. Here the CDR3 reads CASSLGLLAGGQQETQYF. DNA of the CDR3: TGTGCCAGCAGCTTAGGCCTCCTAGCGGGAGGCCAACAAGAGACCCAGTACTTC. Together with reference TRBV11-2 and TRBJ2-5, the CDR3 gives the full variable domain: EAGVAQSPRYKIIEKRQSVAFWCNPISGHATLYWYQQILGQGPKLLIQFQNNGVVDDSQLPKDRFSAERLKGVDSTLKIQPAKLEDSAVYLCASSLGLLAGGQQETQYFGPGTRLLVL.

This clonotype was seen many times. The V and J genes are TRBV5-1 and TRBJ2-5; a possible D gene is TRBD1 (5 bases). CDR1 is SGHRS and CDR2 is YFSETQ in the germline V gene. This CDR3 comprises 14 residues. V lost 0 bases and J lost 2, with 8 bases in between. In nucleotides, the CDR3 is TGCGCCAGCAGCTTGGGACGGACACAAGAGACCCAGTACTTC. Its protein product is CASSLGRTQETQYF.

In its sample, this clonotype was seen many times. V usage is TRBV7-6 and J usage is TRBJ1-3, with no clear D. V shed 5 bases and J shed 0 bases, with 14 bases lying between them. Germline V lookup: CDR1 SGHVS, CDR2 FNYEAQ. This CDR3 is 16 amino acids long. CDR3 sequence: CASSLMGSRSGNTIYF. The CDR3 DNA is TGTGCCAGCAGCCTCATGGGGTCTCGCTCTGGAAACACCATATATTTT.

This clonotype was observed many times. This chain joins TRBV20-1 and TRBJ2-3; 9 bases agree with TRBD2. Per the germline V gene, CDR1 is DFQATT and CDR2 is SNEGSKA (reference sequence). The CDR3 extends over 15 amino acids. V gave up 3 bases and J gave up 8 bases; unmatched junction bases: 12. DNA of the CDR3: TGCAGTGCTAGTCCGGGACTAGCAGGGAGGGCTACGCAGTATTTT. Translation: CSASPGLAGRATQYF.

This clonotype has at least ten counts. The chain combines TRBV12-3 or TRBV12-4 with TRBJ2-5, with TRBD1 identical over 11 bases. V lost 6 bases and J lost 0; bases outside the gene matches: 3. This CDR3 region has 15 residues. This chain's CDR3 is CASSRDRGYQETQYF. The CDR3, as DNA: TGTGCCAGCAGCCGGGACAGGGGGTACCAAGAGACCCAGTACTTC.

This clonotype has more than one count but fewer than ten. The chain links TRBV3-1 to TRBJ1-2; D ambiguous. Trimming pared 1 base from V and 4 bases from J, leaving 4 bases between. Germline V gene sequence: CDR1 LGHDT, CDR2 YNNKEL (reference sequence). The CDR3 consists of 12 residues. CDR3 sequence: CASSQVSYGYTF. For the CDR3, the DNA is TGTGCCAGCAGCCAAGTCTCCTATGGCTACACCTTC.

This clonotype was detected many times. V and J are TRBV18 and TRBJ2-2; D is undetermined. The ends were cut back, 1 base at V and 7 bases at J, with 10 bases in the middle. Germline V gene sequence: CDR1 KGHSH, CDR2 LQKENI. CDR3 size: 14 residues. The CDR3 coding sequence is TGTGCCAGCTCACCACGTGCGCTAAACGGGGAGCTGTTTTTT. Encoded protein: CASSPRALNGELFF.

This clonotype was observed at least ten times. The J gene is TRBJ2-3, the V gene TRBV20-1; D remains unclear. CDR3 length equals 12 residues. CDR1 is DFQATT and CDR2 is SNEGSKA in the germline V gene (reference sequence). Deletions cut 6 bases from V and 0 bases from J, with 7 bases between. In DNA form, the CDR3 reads TGCAGTGCGATTAGAAGCACAGATACGCAGTATTTT. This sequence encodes CSAIRSTDTQYF.

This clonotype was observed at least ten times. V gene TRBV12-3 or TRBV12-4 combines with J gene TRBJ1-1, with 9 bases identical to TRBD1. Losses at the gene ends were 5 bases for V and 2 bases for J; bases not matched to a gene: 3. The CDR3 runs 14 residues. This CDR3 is CASSPTGGNTEAFF. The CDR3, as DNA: TGTGCCAGCAGTCCGACAGGGGGAAACACTGAAGCTTTCTTT.

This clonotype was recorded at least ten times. CDR3 loop: CASSFQAPGHSYNEQFF. The DNA of the CDR3 is TGTGCCAGCAGTTTCCAGGCCCCGGGGCACTCCTACAATGAGCAGTTCTTC. This chain connects TRBV27 to TRBJ2-1; either TRBD1 or TRBD2 may fit D (5 bases each). This CDR3 spans 17 amino acids. V was pared by 3 bases and J by 0 bases, with 15 bases between. Germline loops: CDR1 MNHEY, CDR2 SMNVEV (reference sequence).

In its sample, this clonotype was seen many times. CDR3 loop: CASSAPTSGTGSTDTQYF. The CDR3 region has the DNA TGTGCCAGCAGCGCACCCACATCCGGGACAGGGTCGACAGATACGCAGTATTTT. J is TRBJ2-3 and V is TRBV9, with 9 bases fitting TRBD1. Germline values: CDR1 SGDLS, CDR2 YYNGEE. This CDR3 comprises 18 residues. V shed 3 bases, J shed 3 bases, and the junction held 14 bases outside the gene matches.

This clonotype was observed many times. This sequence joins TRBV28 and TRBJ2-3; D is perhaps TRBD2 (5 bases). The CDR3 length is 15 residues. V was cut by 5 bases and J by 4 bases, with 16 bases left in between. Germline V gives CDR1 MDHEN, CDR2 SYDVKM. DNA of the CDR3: TGTGCCAGCAGTCTCGGGGTCCAGGAAGCAGATACGCAGTATTTT. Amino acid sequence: CASSLGVQEADTQYF.

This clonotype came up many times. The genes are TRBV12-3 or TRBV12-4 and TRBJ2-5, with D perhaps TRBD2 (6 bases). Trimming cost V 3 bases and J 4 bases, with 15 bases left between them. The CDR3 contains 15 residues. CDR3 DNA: TGTGCCAGCAGTTTTTTGCGGGATCTCTCAGAGACCCAGTACTTC. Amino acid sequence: CASSFLRDLSETQYF.

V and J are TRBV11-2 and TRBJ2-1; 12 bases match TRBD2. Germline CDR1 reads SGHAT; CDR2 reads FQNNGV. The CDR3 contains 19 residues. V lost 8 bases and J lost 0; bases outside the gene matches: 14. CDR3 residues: CASGGMTSGSRYSYNEQFF. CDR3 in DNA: TGTGCCAGCGGAGGGATGACTAGCGGGAGCCGATACTCCTACAATGAGCAGTTCTTC.

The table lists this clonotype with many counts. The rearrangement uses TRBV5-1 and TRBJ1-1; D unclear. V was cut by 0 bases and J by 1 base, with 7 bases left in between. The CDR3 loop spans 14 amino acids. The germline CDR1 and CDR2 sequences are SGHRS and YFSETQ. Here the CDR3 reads CASSLGWGNTEAFF. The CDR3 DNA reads TGCGCCAGCAGCTTGGGCTGGGGGAACACTGAAGCTTTCTTT.